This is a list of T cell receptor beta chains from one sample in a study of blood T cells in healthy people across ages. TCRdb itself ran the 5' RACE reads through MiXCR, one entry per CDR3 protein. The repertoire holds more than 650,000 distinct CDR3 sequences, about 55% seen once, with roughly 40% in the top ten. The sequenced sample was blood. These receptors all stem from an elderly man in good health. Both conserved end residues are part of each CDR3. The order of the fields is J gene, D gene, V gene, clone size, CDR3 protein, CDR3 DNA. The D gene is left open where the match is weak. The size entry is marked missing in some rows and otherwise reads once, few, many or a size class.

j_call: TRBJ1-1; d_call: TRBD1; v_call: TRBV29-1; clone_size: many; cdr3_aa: CSVEGQGTEAFF; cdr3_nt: TGCAGCGTGGAGGGACAGGGGACTGAAGCTTTCTTT
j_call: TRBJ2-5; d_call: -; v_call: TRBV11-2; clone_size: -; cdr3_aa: CASSLLLDPGETQYF; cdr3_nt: TGTGCCAGCAGCTTACTGCTGGACCCGGGGGAGACCCAGTACTTC
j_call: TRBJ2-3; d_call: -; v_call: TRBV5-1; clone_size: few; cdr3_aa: CASSLASRSTDTQYF; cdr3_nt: TGCGCCAGCAGCTTGGCTAGCAGAAGCACAGATACGCAGTATTTT
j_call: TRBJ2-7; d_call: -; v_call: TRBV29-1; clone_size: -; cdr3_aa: CSIGHQGTYEQYF; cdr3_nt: TGCAGCATTGGTCACCAGGGAACCTACGAGCAGTACTTC
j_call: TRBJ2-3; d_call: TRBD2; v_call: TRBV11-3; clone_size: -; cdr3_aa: CASSQSGPTGGTQYF; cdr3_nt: TGTGCCAGCAGCCAGTCCGGGCCCACGGGGGGTACGCAGTATTTT
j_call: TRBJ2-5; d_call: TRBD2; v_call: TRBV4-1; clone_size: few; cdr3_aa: CASSQVTSWETQYF; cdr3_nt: TGCGCCAGCAGCCAAGTGACTAGCTGGGAGACCCAGTACTTC
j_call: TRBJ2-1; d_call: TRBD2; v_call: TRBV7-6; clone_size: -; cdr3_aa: CASSLGVAGGGYEQFF; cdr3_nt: TGTGCCAGCAGCTTAGGGGTAGCGGGAGGAGGCTATGAGCAGTTCTTC
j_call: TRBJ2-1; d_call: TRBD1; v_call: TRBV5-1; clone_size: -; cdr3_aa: CASSVDRAQFF; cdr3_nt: TGCGCCAGCAGCGTCGACAGGGCTCAGTTCTTC
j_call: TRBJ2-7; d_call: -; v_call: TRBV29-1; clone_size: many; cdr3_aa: CSVRRGSYEQYF; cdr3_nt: TGCAGCGTCCGCCGCGGCTCCTACGAGCAGTACTTC
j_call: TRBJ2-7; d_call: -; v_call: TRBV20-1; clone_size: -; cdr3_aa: CSARSPGLTYEQYF; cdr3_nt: TGCAGTGCTAGATCACCGGGACTTACCTACGAGCAGTACTTC
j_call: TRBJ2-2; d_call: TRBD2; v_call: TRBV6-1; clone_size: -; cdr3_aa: CASSPLAGAGGELFF; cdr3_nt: TGTGCCAGCAGTCCCCTAGCGGGAGCTGGCGGGGAGCTGTTTTTT
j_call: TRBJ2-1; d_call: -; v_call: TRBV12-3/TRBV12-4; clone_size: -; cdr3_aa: CASNVGSGEQFF; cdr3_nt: TGTGCCAGCAATGTAGGATCGGGCGAGCAGTTCTTC
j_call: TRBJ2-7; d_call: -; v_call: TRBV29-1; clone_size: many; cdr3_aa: CSVGPPGSYEQYF; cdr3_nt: TGCAGCGTTGGACCTCCTGGTTCCTACGAGCAGTACTTC
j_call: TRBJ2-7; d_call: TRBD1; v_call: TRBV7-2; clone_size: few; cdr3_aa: CASSLQGDRAYEQYF; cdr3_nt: TGTGCCAGCAGCTTACAGGGGGACAGGGCCTACGAGCAGTACTTC
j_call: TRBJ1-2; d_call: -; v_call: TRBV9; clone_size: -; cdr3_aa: CASSVGSILYGYTF; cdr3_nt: TGTGCCAGCAGCGTAGGGTCTATCCTCTATGGCTACACCTTC
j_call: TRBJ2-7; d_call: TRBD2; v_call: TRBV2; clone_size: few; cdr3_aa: CASIPSGNSYEQYF; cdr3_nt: TGTGCCAGCATCCCTAGCGGCAACTCCTACGAGCAGTACTTC
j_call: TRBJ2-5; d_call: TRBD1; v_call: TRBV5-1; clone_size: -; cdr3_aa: CASSPTPGGQETQYF; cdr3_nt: TGCGCCAGCAGCCCTACCCCAGGGGGACAAGAGACCCAGTACTTC
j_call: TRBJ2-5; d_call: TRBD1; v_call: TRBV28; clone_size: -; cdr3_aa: CASSPQGVRETQYF; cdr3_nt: TGTGCCAGCAGTCCACAGGGGGTGCGGGAGACCCAGTACTTC
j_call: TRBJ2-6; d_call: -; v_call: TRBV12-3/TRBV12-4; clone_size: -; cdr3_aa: CASSSSGLPRVLTF; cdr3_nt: TGTGCCAGCAGTTCCTCCGGACTGCCCCGGGTCCTGACTTTC
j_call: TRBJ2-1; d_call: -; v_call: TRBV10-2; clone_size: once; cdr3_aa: CARPGWPRGGNEQFF; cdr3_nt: TGCGCCCGTCCCGGTTGGCCTAGGGGGGGCAATGAGCAGTTCTTC
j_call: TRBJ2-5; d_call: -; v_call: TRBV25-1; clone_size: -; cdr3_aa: CASSEFGAGTQETQYF; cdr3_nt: TGTGCCAGCAGTGAATTCGGTGCGGGGACACAAGAGACCCAGTACTTC
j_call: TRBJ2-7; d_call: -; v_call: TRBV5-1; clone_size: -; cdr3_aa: CASSLAGTDYEQYF; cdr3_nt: TGCGCCAGCAGCTTGGCCGGGACGGACTACGAGCAGTACTTC
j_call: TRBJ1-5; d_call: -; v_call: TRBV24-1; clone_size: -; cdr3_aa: CATSDHQGSNQPQHF; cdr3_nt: TGTGCCACCAGTGACCATCAGGGAAGCAATCAGCCCCAGCATTTT
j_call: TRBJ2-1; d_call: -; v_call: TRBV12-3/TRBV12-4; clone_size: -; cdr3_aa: CASKRSSYNEQFF; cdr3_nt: TGTGCCAGCAAGCGCAGCTCCTACAATGAGCAGTTCTTC
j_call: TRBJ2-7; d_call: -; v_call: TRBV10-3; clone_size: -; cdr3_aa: CAISELGSSYEQYF; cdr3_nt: TGTGCCATCAGTGAATTGGGCAGCTCCTACGAGCAGTACTTC
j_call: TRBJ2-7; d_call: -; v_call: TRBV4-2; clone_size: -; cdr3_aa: CASSQEQEQTYEQYF; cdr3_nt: TGTGCCAGCAGCCAAGAACAAGAACAGACCTACGAGCAGTACTTC
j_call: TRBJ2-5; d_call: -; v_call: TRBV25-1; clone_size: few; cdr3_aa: CASSEFVDRQETQYF; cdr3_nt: TGTGCCAGCAGTGAATTCGTAGACAGACAAGAGACCCAGTACTTC
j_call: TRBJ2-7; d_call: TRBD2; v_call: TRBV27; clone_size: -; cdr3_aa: CASSFREGHYEQYF; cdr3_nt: TGTGCCAGCAGTTTCCGGGAGGGCCACTACGAGCAGTACTTC
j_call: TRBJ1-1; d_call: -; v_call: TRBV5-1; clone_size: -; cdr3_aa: CASSLRPQGGNTEAFF; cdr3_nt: TGCGCCAGCAGCTTACGGCCTCAGGGTGGGAACACTGAAGCTTTCTTT
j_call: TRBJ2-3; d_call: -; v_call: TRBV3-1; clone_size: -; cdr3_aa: CASSNRGTATDTQYF; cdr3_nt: TGTGCCAGCAGTAATCGAGGAACCGCCACAGATACGCAGTATTTT
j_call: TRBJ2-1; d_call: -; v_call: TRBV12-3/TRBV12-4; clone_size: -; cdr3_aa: CASSLGQGGYNEQFF; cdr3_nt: TGTGCCAGCAGTTTAGGTCAGGGGGGCTACAATGAGCAGTTCTTC
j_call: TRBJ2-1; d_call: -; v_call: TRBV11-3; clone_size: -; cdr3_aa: CASSLGTGGSNEQFF; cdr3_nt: TGTGCCAGCAGCTTAGGGACAGGAGGGTCCAATGAGCAGTTCTTC
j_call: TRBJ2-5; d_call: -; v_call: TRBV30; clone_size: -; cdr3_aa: CAWSVNSGETQYF; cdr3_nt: TGTGCCTGGAGTGTAAATTCAGGAGAGACCCAGTACTTC
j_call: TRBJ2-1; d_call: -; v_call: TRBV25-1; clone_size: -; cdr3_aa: CASSAFGSYNEQFF; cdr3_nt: TGTGCCAGCAGTGCCTTTGGGTCCTACAATGAGCAGTTCTTC
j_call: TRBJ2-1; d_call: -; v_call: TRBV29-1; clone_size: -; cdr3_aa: CSAGGGGEQFF; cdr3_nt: TGCAGCGCGGGGGGAGGGGGTGAGCAGTTCTTC
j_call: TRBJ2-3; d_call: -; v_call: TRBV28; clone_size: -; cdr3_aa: CASSSSMTPGIGYRYAYF; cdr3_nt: -
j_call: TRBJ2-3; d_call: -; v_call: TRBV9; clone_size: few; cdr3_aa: CASSVTGSSMDTQYF; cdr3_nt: TGTGCCAGCAGCGTTACAGGGAGCTCAATGGATACGCAGTATTTT
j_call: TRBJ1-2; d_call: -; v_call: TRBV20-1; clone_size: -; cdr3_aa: CSARETGGKWGYTF; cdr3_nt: TGCAGTGCTAGAGAAACAGGCGGGAAGTGGGGCTACACCTTC
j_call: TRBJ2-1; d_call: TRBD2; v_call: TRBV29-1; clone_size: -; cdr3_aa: CSVEDGRAWSYNKQFF; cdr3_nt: TGCAGCGTTGAGGACGGGAGGGCTTGGTCCTACAATAAGCAGTTCTTC
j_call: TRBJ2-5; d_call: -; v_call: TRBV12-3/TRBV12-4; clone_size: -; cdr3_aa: CASSRRTVHQETQYF; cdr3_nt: TGTGCCAGCAGCCGAAGGACAGTTCACCAAGAGACCCAGTACTTC